Sequencing of this T cell receptor (beta chain) was carried out in a study of cytomegalovirus exposure and HLA in healthy donors (TCRdb year 2017). General notes on the study: An earlier analysis of 587 of the donors reported 276 Gb of sequence data and around 110 million unique TCR beta sequences obtained from around 170 million T cells. The later analysis used no new phenotypic data to find candidate immune exposures, relying instead on TCR beta sequences and their occurrence across donors. Using immunosequencing, the study profiled T cell repertoires from 666 subjects and related those repertoires to cytomegalovirus serostatus. Genome-wide SNP genotypes for about 65% of the 666 donors were used in a later genetic analysis, which treated that subset as a discovery cohort. Class I and class II HLA loci were covered by the typing at four-digit resolution. The study was designed to test whether signatures of past pathogen exposure could be identified by cataloging public T cell receptors. Among approximately 370 genotyped donors of the cohort, an average of roughly 230,000 unique TCR beta nucleotide sequences was sequenced per donor, of which about 20% were non-productive. Typing coverage varied by locus: roughly 620-640 donors for A, B, C, DRB1 and DQB1; around 560 for DQA1; 606 for DPA1; approximately 470 for DPB1. Roughly 5 DR-DQ haplotypes were handled as single units for association and clustering, since linkage in the cohort was strong. The genetic ancestry cluster associated with self-reported Caucasian donors included over 65% of the approximately 410 genotyped donors. Roughly 300 gigabases of sequencing data and approximately 91 million unique TCR sequences made up an early release that covered 500 to 700 HLA-typed donors. A later analysis re-analyzed previously published TCR beta repertoires from roughly 690 donors and added high-resolution HLA genotyping to study TCR occurrence patterns. Every repertoire in the discovery cohort had been generated on one and the same sequencing platform. Besides the first cohort of hundreds of subjects, a separate validation cohort made up of 120 different subjects was used. An earlier analysis of some 600 of the donors applied high-throughput TCR beta sequencing to assess whether each TCR beta V gene segment acted as functional or pseudogenic. Alongside the repertoire data, information on donor age, sex, ethnicity and CMV serostatus was compiled. To predict cytomegalovirus infection status, the study brought together high-throughput TCR immunosequencing, statistical association of individual TCRs with disease status, and machine learning.

To prepare the library, the immunoSEQ multiplex PCR assay was applied. The multiplex PCR relied on a mix of 60 forward primers for TCR Vbeta segments and 13 reverse primers for TCR Jbeta segments. The CDR3 region of rearranged TCR beta genes was amplified from genomic DNA with a multiplex PCR assay. The amplified TCR beta libraries were sequenced on the Illumina HiSeq System as 87-base-pair reads. Per the authors' processing: A later analysis tallied tens of millions of unique TCR beta chains across the approximately 670 repertoires, and around 12 million of those chains were shared by two or more donors. Raw reads were error-corrected and collapsed into unique sequences by a nearest-neighbor algorithm in which closely related sequences were merged to remove PCR and sequencing errors. To assign V, D and J gene segments, CDR3 sequences were aligned to IMGT reference sequences. For a sequence to be retained, a match of at least six nucleotides to both a V gene segment and a J gene segment was required. A rearrangement was called productive if the CDR3 had no stop codons and remained in frame with V and J, and every other rearrangement was called non-productive. Following IMGT convention, CDR3 was defined as the stretch from the second conserved V-encoded cysteine up to the conserved J-encoded phenylalanine. In an earlier analysis of more than 550 of the donors, sequences lacking an unambiguous match to a single V gene segment were excluded. An earlier analysis of fewer than 750 of the donors called V segments functional above 56.7% productive rearrangements and segregating when the between-donor standard deviation exceeded 5%. To diagnose cytomegalovirus status from the catalog of TCR beta chain sequences, a statistical classification framework was built. In a later analysis, V and J genes were assigned by comparing TCR nucleotide sequences against IMGT/GENE-DB human TR gene sequences. A later analysis assigned CDR3 sequences and most-parsimonious VDJ recombination scenarios with the TCRdist pipeline. In a later analysis, every TCR beta chain was defined by the combination of its CDR3 amino acid sequence and its V-gene family, and reads without a unique V-gene family were dropped. As a way to deal with suspected cross-contamination and a sequencing artifact, a later analysis dropped 450 to 600 nucleotide sequences that were highly shared and had low generation probability. For each public chain, a later analysis derived a clonal expansion index from normalized ranks of inferred template counts within each repertoire. A later analysis computed generation probabilities with a VDJ recombination model fitted to out-of-frame rearrangements, and checked the results against IGoR. In a later analysis, TCR-TCR, TCR-HLA and TCR-CMV co-occurrence was scored with hypergeometric tests, and a repertoire-size bias correction was applied to TCR pairs. To estimate false discovery rates, a later analysis permuted the HLA or CMV assignments 20 times. A later analysis grouped co-occurring TCRs with DBSCAN, adding TCRdist sequence similarity when clustering within HLA-allele-positive subsets. Repertoires with fewer than 30,000 or more than 120,000 public chains were left out of co-occurrence clustering, as were a handful of repertoires with anomalous nucleotide sharing. The table comes from immuneACCESS by way of TCRdb, which keeps in-frame sequences with V and J called. Part of the clones is missing from these tables; in studies checked, under half for an unresolved V gene and the rest for unknown reasons. V and J calls plus clone size are reproduced from that table; the DNA served to infer D and trimming. Recorded for this sample are 150,000 to 200,000 clones; 73% of them occurred a single time. The ten largest account for 5.4% of the sample.

General findings and caveats noted by the study authors: In a later analysis, the rate of TCR association differed among HLA loci, with DRB1 alleles having the most associated TCRs and HLA-C alleles having the fewest. Only TCR beta chains were sequenced in this cohort, and the absence of alpha or paired-chain data limited detectable features. In a later analysis, several top co-occurrence clusters were reported to appear linked to parvovirus B19, influenza, CMV and Epstein-Barr virus. Most TCR sequences were observed very rarely across donors, whereas some public TCRs were present in many individuals. In both the original and validation cohorts, the classifier was reported to diagnose cytomegalovirus status with high specificity and sensitivity. CMV serostatus was the only immune exposure information available for the cohort. The presence/absence analyses assumed that sequencing depth was roughly uniform across donors, and that assumption may not be true. Compared with the roughly 600-donor mean, donors in an Asian-associated ancestry cluster had fewer N-insertions in productive TCRs, according to a later genetic analysis. The 87-base-pair reads could not distinguish some IMGT-functional V segments, including TRBV6-2 and TRBV6-3, so those segments were excluded. Because some donors lacked HLA typing at each locus, the association tests relied only on the typed subset. Linkage disequilibrium might explain the correlated functional status among segregating V segments, but an unknown experimental factor could not be excluded. In vitro tests confirmed that a few of the cytomegalovirus-associated TCR beta chains recognize cytomegalovirus antigens. Specific HLA alleles were associated with 18,000 or so TCR beta sequences at a false discovery rate of 0.05 in a later analysis. A further reported finding was that TCR beta sequences accurately predicted the HLA-A and HLA-B alleles for most subjects in the first cohort. A total of fewer than 200 TCR beta chains were listed by the study as associated with cytomegalovirus. In a later analysis, HLA-associated TCR beta chains showed more clonal expansion and lower generation probabilities than non-associated chains that were equally common. According to the authors, the approach could potentially be generalized to other disease states and immunological phenotypes. An association between a missense DCLRE1C variant and V-gene and J-gene trimming of TCR beta chains was found in a later genetic analysis and replicated in an independent cohort. Broadly in line with IMGT annotations, most TCR beta V segments showed up in productive rearrangements about 90% or about 30% of the time in an earlier analysis of some 590 of the donors. Because counts were too low, roughly 18 rarely observed V segments, including chromosome 9 orphons, were left out of the earlier analysis of a few hundred of the donors. In a later analysis, most CMV-associated TCR beta chains were found to appear HLA-restricted, with HLA associations seemingly driven largely by CMV exposure. Assigning TCR associations to individual alleles was difficult when HLA alleles, especially DR and DQ, strongly co-occurred. A group of highly shared sequence variants was considered likely to be a technical artifact of the sequencing pipeline.

The cohort comprised hundreds of healthy bone marrow donors. At the time of sampling, every cohort member was nominally healthy, though immune exposures that went unrecorded were likely present. The donor was CMV seropositive and belonged to the group of around 300 seropositive cohort members. Each donor provided a peripheral blood sample, and peripheral blood mononuclear cells were used for TCR beta sequencing. The Qiagen DNeasy Blood Extraction Kit was used to extract genomic DNA from the blood cell samples. Measured from the cysteine to the phenylalanine, the CDR3 is 14 residues long. CDR3 DNA only is kept here, 42 bases in frame from base 1. CDR1 LNHDA and CDR2 SQIVND were looked up in the germline V gene (reference sequence). At the junction V is shortened by 10 bases and J by 0 bases, with 13 bases in between. Details on this clone: Its antigen is currently not known. Base-call qualities are not available, and no considerably larger clone is one nucleotide away.

This receptor was taken from a woman aged 18-29 years in good health and CMV-seropositive. Sequencing input: PBMCs. The rearrangement joined TRBV19 to TRBJ2-1; perhaps TRBD1 is the D gene, with 6 bases matching. The nucleotides read TGTGCCATCAGGGACACGAGCTCCTACAATGAGCAGTTCTTC. Translated, it gives CAIRDTSSYNEQFF.